This T cell receptor beta chain stems from a study of blood T cell repertoires in COVID-19. Study context: COVID-19 samples collected from the United States, Italy and Spain covered acute and convalescent phases. Sample material is recorded as cDNA or gDNA derived from T cells, B-cell-depleted T cells, or PBMCs.

Trimming removed 4 bases at V and 4 bases at J, with 9 bases between. Per germline, CDR1 SGHNT and CDR2 YYREEE (reference sequence). This CDR3 region has 12 residues. As processed by the authors: The assay estimated nucleated cells by amplifying reference gene primers. The assay was immunoSEQ multiplex PCR, and TCRdb's table has in-frame clones only and misses some. The V and J calls and clone size come from that table; D and trimming were worked out from the DNA. The sample consists of tens of thousands of clones, roughly 78% of them appearing once. This clone appeared a single time. This TCR was recovered from a woman aged 70-85 years with acute or convalescent COVID-19. The specimen sequenced was peripheral blood. V and J are TRBV5-4 and TRBJ2-7; D possibly corresponds to TRBD1 (6 bases). CDR3 in amino acids: CASSVDRYEQYF. The DNA of the CDR3 is TGTGCCAGCAGCGTGGACAGATACGAGCAGTACTTC.